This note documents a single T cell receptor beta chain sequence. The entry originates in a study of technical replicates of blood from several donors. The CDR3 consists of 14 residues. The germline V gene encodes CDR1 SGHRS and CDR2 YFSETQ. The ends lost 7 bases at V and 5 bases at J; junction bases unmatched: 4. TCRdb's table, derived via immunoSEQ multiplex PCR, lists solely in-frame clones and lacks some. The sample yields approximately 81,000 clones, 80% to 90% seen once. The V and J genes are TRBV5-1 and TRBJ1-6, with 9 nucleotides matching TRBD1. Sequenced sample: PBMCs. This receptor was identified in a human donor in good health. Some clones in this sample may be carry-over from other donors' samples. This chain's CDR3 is CASGRDRDNSPLHF. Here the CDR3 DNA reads TGCGCCAGCGGCCGGGACAGGGATAATTCACCCCTCCACTTT.